This TCR beta chain was identified during a study of yellow fever vaccine responses in identical twins. Whole-study findings and limits: The authors reported partly convergent, partly personalized vaccine responses in identical twins.

CDR1 is SQVTM and CDR2 is ANQGSEA in the germline V gene. V trimming: 5 bases; J trimming: 4 bases; junction bases outside the gene matches: 10. CDR3 size: 15 residues. With regard to this clonotype: Its antigen is as yet unknown.

TCRdb used MiXCR to reprocess the RT-PCR reads, holding one entry per CDR3 protein. The sample includes some 11,000 distinct CDR3 sequences, around 77% seen only once; the top ten take less than 8.5%. Sequencing used T cells from blood (PBMCs), unsorted or a sorted subset (not recorded which), obtained before or after yellow fever vaccination (not recorded which). V usage is TRBV29-1 and J usage is TRBJ2-3, with 9 bases fitting TRBD1. This TCR was recovered from a woman aged 18-29 years who received the yellow fever vaccine. CDR3 in DNA: TGCAGCGTTACCCCGGGACAGGGTACTCCAGATACGCAGTATTTT. Its protein is CSVTPGQGTPDTQYF.